This passage covers 23 T cell receptor beta chains from one sample sequenced in a study of blood T cell repertoires in COVID-19. Using immunoSEQ multiplex PCR, the repertoire was profiled, and TCRdb retains in-frame clones only, with some absent. The sample records roughly 290,000 clones, 80% to 95% being singletons. Material for sequencing was peripheral blood. These receptors came from a woman in her thirties with COVID-19, enrolled during active disease.

Concerning this clone itself: Other DNA variants within this sample encode the same CDR3. The rearrangement uses TRBV7-9 and TRBJ2-7; 10 bases are a match to TRBD1. This CDR3 has 14 amino acids. The V gene end was trimmed by 5 bases and the J gene end by 2 bases; junction bases not matched to a gene: 3. Germline V CDR1 and CDR2: SEHNR, FQNEAQ (reference sequence). The CDR3: CASSPDRGAYEQYF. The CDR3 DNA follows: TGTGCCAGCAGCCCGGACAGGGGGGCCTACGAGCAGTACTTC. The full variable domain, in which reference TRBV7-9 and TRBJ2-7 provide the parts outside the CDR3, is DTGVSQNPRHKITKRGQNVTFRCDPISEHNRLYWYRQTLGQGPEFLTYFQNEAQLEKSRLLSDRFSAERPKGSFSTLEIQRTEQGDSAMYLCASSPDRGAYEQYFGPGTRLTVT.

The chain recombines TRBV5-1 with TRBJ1-5; 11 positions agree with TRBD1. The CDR3 runs to 19 residues. Germline loops: CDR1 SGHRS, CDR2 YFSETQ. V shed 4 bases and J 7 bases; nucleotides not matched to a gene: 19. CDR3 nucleotide sequence: TGCGCCAGCAGCCTTTCCTCGAGGGACAGGGGGGCGGTGTGGCAGCCCCAGCATTTT. Protein product: CASSLSSRDRGAVWQPQHF.

CDR3 protein: CASSPPRLSQPQHF. The CDR3 DNA is TGTGCCAGCAGTCCGCCCAGGTTGAGTCAGCCCCAGCATTTT. The rearrangement links TRBV28 to TRBJ1-5, with D unresolved. The ends were cut back, 5 bases at V and 6 bases at J, with 14 bases in the middle. The CDR3 covers 14 residues. Germline V gene lookup returns CDR1 MDHEN and CDR2 SYDVKM.

As concerns this clone: The junction departs from the called germline gene at one end, perhaps through a read error. This chain joins TRBV6-5 and TRBJ2-7; 10 bases line up with TRBD1. The germline V gene has CDR1 MNHEY and CDR2 SVGAGI. The CDR3 extends over 14 amino acids. The CDR3 nucleotides read TGTGCCAGCAGTCGGGACAGGGGCTCCCACGAGCAGTACTTC. This gives the protein CASSRDRGSHEQYF.

The chain carries TRBV5-5 and TRBJ1-2; TRBD1 matches at 7 bases. Germline CDR1 is SGHKS and CDR2 is YYEKEE (reference sequence). V shed 7 bases, J shed 7 bases, and the junction held 7 bases outside the gene matches. The CDR3 extends over 12 amino acids. The CDR3 sequence is CASEDRVGGYTF. In nucleotides, the CDR3 is TGTGCCAGCGAAGACAGGGTTGGTGGCTACACCTTC.

This sequence joins TRBV19 and TRBJ1-6; TRBD1 agrees at 7 bases. The CDR3 is made up of 13 amino acids. The V and J ends lost 5 bases and 9 bases, in that order; junction bases with no gene match: 4. Germline CDR1 and CDR2: LNHDA and SQIVND (reference sequence). The CDR3 DNA sequence: TGTGCCAGTAGTCGAGGGGGCTTTTCACCCCTCCACTTT. Translating gives CASSRGGFSPLHF.

The genes are TRBV30 and TRBJ1-1; perhaps TRBD1 as D (6 bases). CDR3 size: 13 residues. V lost 0 bases to trimming and J lost 7 bases, with 12 bases between them. In germline, CDR1 is GTSNPN, CDR2 SVGIG (reference sequence). The CDR3 reads CAWSVLDRVEAFF. CDR3 bases: TGTGCCTGGAGTGTACTGGACAGAGTTGAAGCTTTCTTT.

The chain is built from TRBV19 and TRBJ1-1; TRBD1 might be the D (6 bases). The CDR3 is 16 residues long. V lost 3 bases and J lost 5, with 19 bases in between. The germline V gene has CDR1 LNHDA and CDR2 SQIVND (reference sequence). DNA for the CDR3: TGTGCCAGTAGTATCCTCGGAGGCAGGGGCAAGACTGAAGCTTTCTTT. The encoded protein is CASSILGGRGKTEAFF.

V is TRBV2 and J is TRBJ2-3; D possibly corresponds to TRBD2 (6 bases). With 4 bases removed from V and 4 bases from J, the gap between germline ends came to 15 bases. Looked up from germline, CDR1 is SNHLY and CDR2 is FYNNEI. This CDR3 is built from 15 residues. CDR3 region: CASSGELTGADTQYF. The CDR3 DNA is TGTGCCAGCAGTGGTGAACTAACGGGAGCAGATACGCAGTATTTT.

V and J are TRBV9 and TRBJ1-5, with D possibly TRBD1 on 5 matching bases. CDR1 SGDLS and CDR2 YYNGEE come from the germline V gene. The CDR3 spans 14 residues. The V end lost 3 bases, the J end lost 2 bases, and 9 bases lay between the germline ends. CDR3: CASSESGGNQPQHF. CDR3 coding DNA: TGTGCCAGCAGCGAGTCGGGGGGCAATCAGCCCCAGCATTTT.

This clone has a handful of counts. This chain links TRBV18 with TRBJ1-3; a weak D match, TRBD1 (5 bases). Trimming removed 3 bases from V and 1 base from J, with 10 bases in between. This CDR3 has 15 amino acids. Germline V CDR1 and CDR2: KGHSH, LQKENI. CDR3 residues: CASSPLGDSGNTIYF. The CDR3 bases are TGTGCCAGCTCACCTCTAGGGGATTCTGGAAACACCATATATTTT.

The CDR3 loop is CAWSGFFAGNGIGSTDTQYF. The CDR3 DNA follows: TGTGCCTGGAGTGGGTTCTTTGCGGGCAACGGAATTGGCAGCACAGATACGCAGTATTTT. The chain carries TRBV30 and TRBJ2-3; tentatively, D is TRBD2 (5 bases). The CDR3 spans 20 residues. V was cut by 1 base and J by 0 bases, with 26 bases left in between. Germline loops: CDR1 GTSNPN, CDR2 SVGIG (reference sequence).

This clone has just one count. The chain recombines TRBV6-6 with TRBJ1-1, with TRBD1 as a possible D gene (5 bases). Germline-derived CDR1 and CDR2 are MNHNY and SVGAGI (reference sequence). Trimming left V 7 bases short and J 1 base short, with 7 bases between. This CDR3 is 12 amino acids long. DNA for the CDR3: TGTGCCAGCATAGGACAGAACACTGAAGCTTTCTTT. Translation gives CASIGQNTEAFF.

The rearrangement joins TRBV28 to TRBJ1-3; 8 bases are a match to TRBD1. Germline V CDR1 and CDR2: MDHEN, SYDVKM. J gave up 7 bases and V 3 bases, and 5 bases lay outside the gene matches. This CDR3 has 14 amino acids. DNA for the CDR3: TGTGCCAGCAGTTTGGACAGGGTCGTGAACACCATATATTTT. Its translation is CASSLDRVVNTIYF.

The chain has TRBV10-3 and TRBJ1-2; 7 bases agree with TRBD1. The CDR3 totals 13 residues. V lost 6 bases and J lost 11; bases outside the gene matches: 12. Germline V CDR1 and CDR2: ENHRY, SYGVKD. CDR3 sequence (DNA): TGTGCCATCAGCCCCGACAGGGTGTCCCGGTACACCTTC. This encodes CAISPDRVSRYTF.

This sequence joins TRBV6-5 and TRBJ2-7, with a tentative D call TRBD2 (5 bases). The CDR3 is 13 residues long. Trimming pared 6 bases from V and 1 base from J, leaving 10 bases between. Germline loops: CDR1 MNHEY, CDR2 SVGAGI. This chain's CDR3 is CASRPGLSYEQYF. CDR3 nucleotide sequence: TGTGCCAGCAGGCCGGGATTGTCCTACGAGCAGTACTTC.

CDR3 sequence (DNA): TGTGCCAGCAGCCAAGCTCGAGGGAGCAATGAGCAGTTCTTC. This gives the protein CASSQARGSNEQFF. V is TRBV3-1 (or the pseudogene TRBV3-2) and J is TRBJ2-1; D possibly corresponds to TRBD2 (5 bases). The CDR3 contains 14 residues. The ends were cut back, 1 base at V and 6 bases at J, with 10 bases in the middle. Germline CDR1 and CDR2: LGHDT and YNNKEL (reference sequence).

V and J are TRBV11-2 and TRBJ2-5, with a possible D match to TRBD2 (5 bases). Trimming took 1 base from V and 5 from J, leaving 17 bases between them. This CDR3 has 16 amino acids. Germline values: CDR1 SGHAT, CDR2 FQNNGV. CDR3 protein: CASSLVATLLGETQYF. The CDR3 DNA follows: TGTGCCAGCAGCTTAGTTGCGACACTACTAGGGGAGACCCAGTACTTC. Supplemented by reference TRBV11-2 and TRBJ2-5, the full variable domain reads EAGVAQSPRYKIIEKRQSVAFWCNPISGHATLYWYQQILGQGPKLLIQFQNNGVVDDSQLPKDRFSAERLKGVDSTLKIQPAKLEDSAVYLCASSLVATLLGETQYFGPGTRLLVL.

V usage is TRBV27 and J usage is TRBJ2-3; 11 bases align to TRBD1. V lost 7 bases to trimming and J lost 4 bases; unmatched junction nucleotides: 10. CDR3 length equals 16 residues. Germline CDR1 and CDR2: MNHEY and SMNVEV (reference sequence). CDR3 nucleotide sequence: TGTGCCAGCAAGTCTTTCGGGACAGGGGGATCAGATACGCAGTATTTT. It is translated as CASKSFGTGGSDTQYF.

This clone was recorded once. The chain has TRBV2 and TRBJ2-1; the D is unclear. There are 13 residues in the CDR3. The germline V gene encodes CDR1 SNHLY and CDR2 FYNNEI. With 4 bases removed from V and 4 bases from J, the gap between germline ends came to 8 bases. CDR3 nucleotides: TGTGCCAGCAGTGTGAATACTTACAATGAGCAGTTCTTC. As protein: CASSVNTYNEQFF.

V and J are TRBV29-1 and TRBJ2-3; the match to TRBD2 covers 15 bases. CDR1 is SQVTM and CDR2 is ANQGSEA in the germline V gene. Trimming cost V 6 bases and J 2 bases; bases outside gene matches: 12. CDR3 size: 18 residues. CDR3 nucleotide sequence: TGCAGCGTGCGATTCAGTGGACTAGCGGGAGGGGCCACAGATACGCAGTATTTT. Amino acids: CSVRFSGLAGGATDTQYF.

The chain links TRBV7-9 to TRBJ2-5, with 10 bases that match TRBD2. The trim removed 4 bases at V and 2 bases at J, leaving 7 bases unmatched. Germline V gives CDR1 SEHNR, CDR2 FQNEAQ (reference sequence). CDR3 length: 16 amino acids. The CDR3 is CASSSSRTSGQETQYF. As DNA, the CDR3 is TGTGCCAGCAGCTCCTCAAGGACTAGCGGACAAGAGACCCAGTACTTC.

The chain has TRBV11-2 and TRBJ1-2, with D possibly TRBD1 on 6 matching bases. V gave up 2 bases and J gave up 2 bases, with 15 bases separating them. Germline V gene data show CDR1 as SGHAT and CDR2 as FQNNGV. The CDR3 sequence is 16 residues long. The CDR3 bases are TGTGCCAGCAGCTTAACAGGGACAACAGGGAACTATGGCTACACCTTC. Protein sequence: CASSLTGTTGNYGYTF.